Here is one TCR beta chain with its context. The CDR3 is made up of 14 amino acids. Trimming stripped 1 base from V and 4 bases from J, with 10 bases between. Germline CDR1 MNHNS, CDR2 SASEGT. This entry belongs to a study of radiotherapy plus CTLA-4 blockade in lung cancer. Sequenced by immunoSEQ multiplex PCR; TCRdb stores in-frame clones only, minus some. The data show some 50,000 clones, approximately 84% seen once. The rearrangement joins TRBV6-1 to TRBJ1-2; unclear D gene. The sample was peripheral blood, taken from a patient treated with radiotherapy plus ipilimumab. This sequence originates from a human donor with non-small cell lung cancer whose response to radiotherapy plus ipilimumab could not be evaluated. The CDR3 DNA is TGTGCCAGCAGTGAAGTCGGGGTCTCCTATGGCTACACCTTC. Residues: CASSEVGVSYGYTF.